This T cell receptor beta chain emerged from a study of somatic mutations in cytotoxic T cells in rheumatoid arthritis. Whole-study context: A roughly 32 ml EDTA sample of patient blood was drawn right after diagnosis, before any treatment. At nearly 100% purity, some V beta antibody-stained T-cell populations were flow-sorted, and these included V beta1+ cells that were sequenced for TCRB. Study outcomes and limitations: Any difference in CD8+ T-cell clonality between patients who had rheumatoid arthritis and healthy controls who were age-matched was not statistically significant.

The V end lost 3 bases, the J end lost 3 bases, and 8 bases lay between the germline ends. The CDR3 runs 13 residues. Germline loops: CDR1 MGHRA, CDR2 YSYEKL. On this clone itself: Its antigen is still unknown.

Clones were read by immunoSEQ multiplex PCR, and TCRdb kept only the in-frame ones, dropping some. The table lists about 4,300 clones, around 77% of them singletons. The chain recombines TRBV4-1 with TRBJ2-5; D uncertain. What was sequenced was CD8+ T cells sorted from blood. This clonotype was sampled from a woman aged 60-70 years with rheumatoid arthritis. CDR3 in DNA: TGCGCCAGCAGCCACGGGTTGGAAGAGACCCAGTACTTC. Encoded protein: CASSHGLEETQYF.